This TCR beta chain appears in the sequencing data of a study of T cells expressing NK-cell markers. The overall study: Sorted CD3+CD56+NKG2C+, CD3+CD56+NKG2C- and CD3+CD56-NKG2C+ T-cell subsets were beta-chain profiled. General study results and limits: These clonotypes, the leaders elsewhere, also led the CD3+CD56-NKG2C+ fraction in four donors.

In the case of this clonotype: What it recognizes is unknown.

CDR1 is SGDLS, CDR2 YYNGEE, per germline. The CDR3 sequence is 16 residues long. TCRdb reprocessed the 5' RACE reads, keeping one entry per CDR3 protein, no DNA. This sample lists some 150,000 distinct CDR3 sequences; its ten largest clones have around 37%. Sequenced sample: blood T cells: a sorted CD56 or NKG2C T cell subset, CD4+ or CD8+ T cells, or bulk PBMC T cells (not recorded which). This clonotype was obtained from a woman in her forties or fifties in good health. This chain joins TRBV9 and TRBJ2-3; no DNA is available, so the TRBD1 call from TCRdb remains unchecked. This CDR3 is CASSVRDREPTDTQYF.